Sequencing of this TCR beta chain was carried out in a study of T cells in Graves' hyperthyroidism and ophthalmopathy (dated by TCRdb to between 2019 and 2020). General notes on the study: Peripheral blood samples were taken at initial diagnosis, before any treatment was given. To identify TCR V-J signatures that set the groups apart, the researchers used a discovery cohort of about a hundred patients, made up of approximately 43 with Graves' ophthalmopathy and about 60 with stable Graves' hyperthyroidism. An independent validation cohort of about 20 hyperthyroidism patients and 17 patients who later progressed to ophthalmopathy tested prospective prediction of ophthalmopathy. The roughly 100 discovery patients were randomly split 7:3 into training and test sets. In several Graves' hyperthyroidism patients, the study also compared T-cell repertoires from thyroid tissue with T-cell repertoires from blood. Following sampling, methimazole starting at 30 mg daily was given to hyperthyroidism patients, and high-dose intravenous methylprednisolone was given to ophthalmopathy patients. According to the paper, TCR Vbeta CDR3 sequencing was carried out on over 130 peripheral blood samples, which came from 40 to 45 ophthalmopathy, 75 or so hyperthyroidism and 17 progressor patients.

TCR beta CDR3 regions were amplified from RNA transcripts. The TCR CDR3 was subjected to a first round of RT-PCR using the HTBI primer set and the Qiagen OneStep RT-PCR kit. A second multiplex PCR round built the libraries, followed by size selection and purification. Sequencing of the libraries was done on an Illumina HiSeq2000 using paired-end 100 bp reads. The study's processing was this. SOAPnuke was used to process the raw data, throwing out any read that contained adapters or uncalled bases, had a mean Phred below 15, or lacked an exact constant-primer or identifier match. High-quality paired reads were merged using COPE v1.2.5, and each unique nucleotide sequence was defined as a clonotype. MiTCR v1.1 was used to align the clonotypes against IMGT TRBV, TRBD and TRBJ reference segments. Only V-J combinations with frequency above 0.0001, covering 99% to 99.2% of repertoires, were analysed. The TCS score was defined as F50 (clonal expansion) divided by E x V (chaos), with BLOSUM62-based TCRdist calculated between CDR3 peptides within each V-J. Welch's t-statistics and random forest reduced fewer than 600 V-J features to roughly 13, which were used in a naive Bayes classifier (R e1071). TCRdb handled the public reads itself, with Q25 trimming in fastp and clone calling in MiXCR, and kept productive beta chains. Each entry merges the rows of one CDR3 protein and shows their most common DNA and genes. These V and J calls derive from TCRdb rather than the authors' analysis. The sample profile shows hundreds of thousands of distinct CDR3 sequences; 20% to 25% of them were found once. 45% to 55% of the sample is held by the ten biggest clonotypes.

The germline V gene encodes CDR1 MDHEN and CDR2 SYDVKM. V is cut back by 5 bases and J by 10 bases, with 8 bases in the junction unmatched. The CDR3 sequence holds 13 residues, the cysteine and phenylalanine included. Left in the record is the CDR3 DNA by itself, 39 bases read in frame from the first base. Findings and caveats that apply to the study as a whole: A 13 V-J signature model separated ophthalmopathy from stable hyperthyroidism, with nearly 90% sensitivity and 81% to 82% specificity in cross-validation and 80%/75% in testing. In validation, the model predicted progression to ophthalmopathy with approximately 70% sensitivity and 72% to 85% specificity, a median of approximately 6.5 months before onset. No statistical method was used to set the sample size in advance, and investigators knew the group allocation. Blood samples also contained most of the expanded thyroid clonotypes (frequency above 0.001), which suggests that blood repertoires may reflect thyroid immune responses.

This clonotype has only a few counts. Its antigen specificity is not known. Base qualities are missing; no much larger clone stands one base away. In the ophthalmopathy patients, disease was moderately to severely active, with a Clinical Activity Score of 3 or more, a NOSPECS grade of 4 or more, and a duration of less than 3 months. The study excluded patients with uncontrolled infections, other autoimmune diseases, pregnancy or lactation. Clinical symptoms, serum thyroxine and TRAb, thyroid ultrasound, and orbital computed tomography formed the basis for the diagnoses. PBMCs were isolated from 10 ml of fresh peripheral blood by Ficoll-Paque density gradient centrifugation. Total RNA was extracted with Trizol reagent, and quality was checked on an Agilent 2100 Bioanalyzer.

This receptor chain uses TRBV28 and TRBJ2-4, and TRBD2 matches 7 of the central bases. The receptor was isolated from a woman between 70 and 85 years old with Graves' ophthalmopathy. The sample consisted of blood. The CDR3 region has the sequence CASSPELASIQYF. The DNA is TGTGCCAGCAGTCCAGAACTAGCGAGTATTCAGTACTTC.